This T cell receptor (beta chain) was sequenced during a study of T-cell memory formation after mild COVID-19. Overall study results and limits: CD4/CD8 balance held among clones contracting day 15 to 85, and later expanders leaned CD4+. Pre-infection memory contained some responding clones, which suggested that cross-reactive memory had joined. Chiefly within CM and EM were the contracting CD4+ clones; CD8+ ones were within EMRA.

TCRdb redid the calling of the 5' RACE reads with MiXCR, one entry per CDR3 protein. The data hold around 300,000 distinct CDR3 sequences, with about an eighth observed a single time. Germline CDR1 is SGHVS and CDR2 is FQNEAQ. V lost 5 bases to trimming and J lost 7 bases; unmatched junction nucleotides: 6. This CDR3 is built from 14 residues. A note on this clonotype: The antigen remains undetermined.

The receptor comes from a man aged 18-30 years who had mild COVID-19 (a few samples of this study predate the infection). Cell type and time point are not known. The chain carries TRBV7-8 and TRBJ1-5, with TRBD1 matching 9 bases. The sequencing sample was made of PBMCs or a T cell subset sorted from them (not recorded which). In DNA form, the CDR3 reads TGTGCCAGCAGCGCGGGACAGGGAGGACAGCCCCAGCATTTT. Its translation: CASSAGQGGQPQHF.